The 14 T cell receptor beta chains below were found in one sample sequenced in a study of breast tumors, draining lymph nodes, adjacent tissues. Axillary draining lymph nodes of breast cancer patients supplied the node samples. TCRdb re-derived calls from the multiplex PCR reads in MiXCR, one entry per CDR3 protein. The data show about 300,000 distinct CDR3 sequences, 30% seen once. Source material: axillary lymph node tissue. These receptors were taken from a female donor with breast cancer. Some clones in this sample may be carry-over from other donors' samples.

This clonotype was seen many times. The V and J genes are TRBV6-1 and TRBJ2-5; TRBD1 agrees at 7 bases. Germline lookup yields CDR1 MNHNS and CDR2 SASEGT. This CDR3 comprises 13 residues. The V gene end was trimmed by 3 bases and the J gene end by 5 bases; junction bases not matched to a gene: 3. The CDR3 spells CASSELQGETQYF. The CDR3 DNA reads TGTGCCAGCAGTGAGCTACAGGGGGAGACCCAGTACTTC.

This clonotype was seen ten or more times. This rearrangement joins TRBV5-1 to TRBJ2-5; D is ambiguous. Germline values: CDR1 SGHRS, CDR2 YFSETQ. The V end was cut by 4 bases, the J end by 5 bases, with 15 bases between. This CDR3 region has 14 residues. Here the CDR3 DNA reads TGCGCCAGCAGCGGCAGGTCCCTCGGGGAGACCCAGTACTTC. Its translation is CASSGRSLGETQYF.

The chain combines TRBV28 with TRBJ1-2; no clear D. The CDR3 sequence is 12 residues long. V was clipped by 5 bases and J by 6 bases, with 10 bases between them. Germline lookup yields CDR1 MDHEN and CDR2 SYDVKM. CDR3 nucleotide sequence: TGTGCCAGCAGTCCTACGTGGGATGGCTACACCTTC. This sequence encodes CASSPTWDGYTF.

For this clonotype: The junction departs from the called germline gene at one end, perhaps through a read error. J is TRBJ2-2 and V is TRBV7-6; no clear D gene. CDR3 length equals 14 residues. Looked up from germline, CDR1 is SGHVS and CDR2 is FNYEAQ. The CDR3 here is CASSLEGPTGELFF. The CDR3 DNA sequence: TGCGCCAGCAGCTTAGAAGGGCCCACCGGGGAGCTGTTTTTT.

To note about this clonotype: A single base separates this from a much larger clone, so it may be a read error. This sequence joins TRBV5-4 and TRBJ2-7; D remains ambiguous. Germline lookup yields CDR1 SGHNT and CDR2 YYREEE (reference sequence). V dropped 0 bases and J dropped 5 bases, with 6 bases sitting between them. This CDR3 has 12 amino acids. CDR3: CASSLEHNEQYF. DNA of the CDR3: TGTGCCAGCAGCTTGGAGCACAACGAGCAGTACTTC. Full variable domain (remainder filled in from reference TRBV5-4 and TRBJ2-7): ETGVTQSPTHLIKTRGQQVTLRCSSQSGHNTVSWYQQALGQGPQFIFQYYREEENGRGNFPPRFSGLQFPNYSSELNVNALELDDSALYLCASSLEHNEQYFGPGTRLTVT.

This clonotype was counted at least ten times. The rearrangement uses TRBV29-1 and TRBJ2-5; D unclear. There are 12 residues in the CDR3. V was clipped by 4 bases and J by 0 bases, with 6 bases between them. Germline CDR1 SQVTM, CDR2 ANQGSEA. CDR3 DNA: TGCAGCGTTGTGCAGTACCAAGAGACCCAGTACTTC. Translation gives CSVVQYQETQYF.

This clonotype was counted many times. J is TRBJ1-3 and V is TRBV5-1; no clear D. Germline assignment: CDR1 SGHRS and CDR2 YFSETQ. This CDR3 has 14 residues. With 0 bases removed from V and 5 bases from J, the gap between germline ends came to 9 bases. CDR3 bases: TGCGCCAGCAGCTTGGACGCGAGGAGAAACACCATATATTTT. Amino acid sequence: CASSLDARRNTIYF.

About this clonotype itself: Since a much larger clone is just one base distant, this may be a read error. V usage is TRBV5-6 and J usage is TRBJ2-7; 8 bases map to TRBD2. The J segment lost 6 bases and the V segment lost 5 bases, leaving 13 bases of the junction unmatched. This CDR3 spans 15 amino acids. Germline V gives CDR1 SGHDT, CDR2 YYEEEE. In nucleotides, the CDR3 is TGTGCCAGCAGGTCAAATGGTCCTAGCGGGTGCGAGCAGTACTTC. Protein product: CASRSNGPSGCEQYF. The whole variable domain, remainder taken from reference TRBV5-6 and TRBJ2-7, is DAGVTQSPTHLIKTRGQQVTLRCSPKSGHDTVSWYQQALGQGPQFIFQYYEEEERQRGNFPDRFSGHQFPNYSSELNVNALLLGDSALYLCASRSNGPSGCEQYFGPGTRLTVT.

This clonotype has at least ten counts. This chain joins TRBV7-8 and TRBJ1-3; maybe TRBD1 (6 bases). Per the germline V gene, CDR1 is SGHVS and CDR2 is FQNEAQ. V was cut by 0 bases and J by 0 bases, with 12 bases left in between. This CDR3 spans 17 amino acids. Here the CDR3 reads CASSLAPGQSSGNTIYF. The CDR3 region has the DNA TGTGCCAGCAGCTTAGCTCCAGGACAGAGCTCTGGAAACACCATATATTTT.

This clonotype has ten or more counts. The chain couples TRBV6-1 to TRBJ2-5; 9 nucleotides align to TRBD2. CDR3 length equals 15 residues. Germline V lookup: CDR1 MNHNS, CDR2 SASEGT. Trimming removed 7 bases from V and 6 bases from J; junction bases left unmatched: 12. In DNA, the CDR3 is TGTGCCAGCACCCCCAGCGCGGGAGGGCCTAAGACCCAGTACTTC. Encoded protein: CASTPSAGGPKTQYF.

The sample holds many counts of this clonotype. The rearrangement uses TRBV12-3 or TRBV12-4 and TRBJ2-1; 12 nucleotides line up with TRBD2. After removal of 7 bases from V and 5 bases from J, the junction contained 6 bases not matched to a gene. This CDR3 comprises 15 residues. The CDR3 is CASTILAGGHNEQFF. Here the CDR3 DNA reads TGTGCCAGCACCATTCTAGCGGGAGGGCACAATGAGCAGTTCTTC.

At least ten counts were recorded for this clonotype. The CDR3 sequence: CASTRDSTDTQYF. The DNA for the CDR3 is TGTGCCAGCACCCGGGACAGCACAGATACGCAGTATTTT. This chain joins TRBV6-5 and TRBJ2-3; D may correspond to TRBD1 or TRBD2 (5 bases each). The V gene lost 7 bases and the J gene lost 0 bases, with 8 bases spanning the gap. This CDR3 region has 13 residues. In germline, CDR1 is MNHEY, CDR2 SVGAGI.

This clonotype was detected ten times or more. The chain couples TRBV12-3 or TRBV12-4 to TRBJ2-3, with TRBD2 matching over 12 bases. With V trimmed by 6 bases and J by 5 bases, 12 bases remained unmatched. The CDR3 is 17 amino acids. DNA of the CDR3: TGTGCCAGCAGCTCCATTCGACTAGCGGGAGTTGGAGATACGCAGTATTTT. It encodes CASSSIRLAGVGDTQYF.

This clonotype was counted ten times or more. The chain uses TRBV7-9 and TRBJ2-7; 7 nucleotides agree with TRBD2. Unmatched junction bases numbered 7, after V lost 5 bases and J lost 0 bases. Germline V gene lookup returns CDR1 SEHNR and CDR2 FQNEAQ (reference sequence). The CDR3 consists of 15 residues. The CDR3 nucleotides read TGTGCCAGCAGCGATTTGGGGGGGTTCTCCTACGAGCAGTACTTC. Translation: CASSDLGGFSYEQYF. The variable domain in full, completed from reference TRBV7-9 and TRBJ2-7, reads DTGVSQNPRHKITKRGQNVTFRCDPISEHNRLYWYRQTLGQGPEFLTYFQNEAQLEKSRLLSDRFSAERPKGSFSTLEIQRTEQGDSAMYLCASSDLGGFSYEQYFGPGTRLTVT.